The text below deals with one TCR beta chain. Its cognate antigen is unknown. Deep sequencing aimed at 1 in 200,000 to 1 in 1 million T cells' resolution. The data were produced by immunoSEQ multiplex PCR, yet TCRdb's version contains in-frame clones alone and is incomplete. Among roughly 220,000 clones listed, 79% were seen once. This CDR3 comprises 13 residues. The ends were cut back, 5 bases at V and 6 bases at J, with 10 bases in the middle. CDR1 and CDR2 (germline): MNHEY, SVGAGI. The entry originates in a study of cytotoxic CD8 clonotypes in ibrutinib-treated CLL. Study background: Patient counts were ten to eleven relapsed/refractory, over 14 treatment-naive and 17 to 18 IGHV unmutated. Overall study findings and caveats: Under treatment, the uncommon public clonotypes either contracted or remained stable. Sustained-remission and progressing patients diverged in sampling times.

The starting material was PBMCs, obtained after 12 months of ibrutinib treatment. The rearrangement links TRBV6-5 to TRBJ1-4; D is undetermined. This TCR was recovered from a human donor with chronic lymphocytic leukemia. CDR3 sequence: CASSPLEYEKLFF. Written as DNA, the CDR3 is TGTGCCAGCAGTCCCCTGGAATATGAAAAACTGTTTTTT.